These T cell receptor beta chains were read from a single sample in a study of Ad26.COV2.S vaccination and SARS-CoV-2 variants. Data came from immunoSEQ multiplex PCR; TCRdb stores just in-frame clones and leaves some out. This table has some 330,000 clones, around 90% appearing once. Sample: peripheral blood, taken in a trial of Ad26.COV2.S vaccine versus placebo. These receptors all stem from a person between 18 and 65 years old who received the Ad26.COV2.S COVID-19 vaccine or a placebo. Each CDR3 is given with its conserved first and last residue. The D gene is left open where the match is weak.

TRBV6-5 TRBD2 CASSPGLNYNEQFF
TRBV6-6 . CASSWELNQPQHF
TRBV6-5 . CASSYSSRGEAFF
TRBV15 TRBD2 CATSRALAGLETQYF
TRBV3-1/TRBV3-2 . CASSQDVPRIRSGLYF
TRBV7-6 . CASSSTGAKGEKLFF
TRBV3-1/TRBV3-2 . CASSQSDSYNEQFF
TRBV19 . CASRVGGRDPGELFF
TRBV25-1 TRBD1 CASSIRGLGELFF
TRBV6-6 . CASTQRDTYTEAFF
TRBV24-1 . CATSHGTPNTGELFF
TRBV11-2 . CASSYGLSTDTQYF
TRBV11-2 TRBD1 CASSLTGGITEAFF
TRBV4-3 . CASSEGFTNTGELFF
TRBV5-5 . CASSLSPVGTLGIENYGYTF
TRBV9 . CASSVDPSSPLHF
TRBV13 . CASSFAGVATNEKLFF
TRBV5-4 . CASSLGLQGKGEAFF
TRBV2 . CARTGDSGANVLTF
TRBV5-6 . CASSWTVSLIAFF
TRBV3-1/TRBV3-2 . CASSQGAGGGETQYF
TRBV12-3/TRBV12-4 . CASSLFTGPEAFF
TRBV7-8 . CASSARWVGAGNTQYF
TRBV7-2 TRBD2 CASSQGLAGDIQYF
TRBV7-8 TRBD1 CASSLGQGPEGNTEAFF
TRBV4-3 . CASSQDRVYGYTF
TRBV9 TRBD1 CASSRGPRTEAFF
TRBV6-2/TRBV6-3 . CASSAWGGGGRNTEAFF
TRBV20-1 . CSASEPSYPQETQYF
TRBV9 . CASSVVGQDEAFF
TRBV5-1 . CASSLVGDSYNEQFF
TRBV2 . CASGDPRGSGEKLFF
TRBV2 . CASRGPGTASGNTIYF
TRBV7-9 . CASSLEYRLNEQFF
TRBV2 . CASREDSLNTEAFF
TRBV6-5 TRBD1 CASSYGTTGGMDGYTF
TRBV2 TRBD1 CADGQGRDEQFF